This TCR beta chain was sequenced in a study of T cell responses to AZD1222 COVID-19 vaccine. Study findings and constraints: All repertoire sampling was performed exclusively after the peak T cell response.

The protocol was immunoSEQ multiplex PCR, while the TCRdb copy is restricted to in-frame clones and leaves out a portion. This table holds around 130,000 clones, about 93% found once. CDR3 length equals 18 residues. Germline CDR1 SGHVS, CDR2 FNYEAQ. Between the trimmed V and J ends, which lost 5 bases and 2 bases, there was a span of 24 bases. As concerns this clone: Its antigen remains unknown.

The chain combines TRBV7-6 with TRBJ1-2, with a tentative D call TRBD1 (5 bases). The TCR comes from an adult in good health. The specimen comprised peripheral blood, sampled on day 0 of AZD1222 vaccination. The CDR3 loop reads CASSRERGITGGNYGYTF. CDR3 DNA sequence: TGTGCCAGCAGCCGCGAAAGGGGTATAACGGGCGGGAACTATGGCTACACCTTC. Combining the CDR3 with reference TRBV7-6 and TRBJ1-2 gives the whole variable domain GAGVSQSPRYKVTKRGQDVALRCDPISGHVSLYWYRQALGQGPEFLTYFNYEAQQDKSGLPNDRFSAERPEGSISTLTIQRTEQRDSAMYRCASSRERGITGGNYGYTFGSGTRLTVV.